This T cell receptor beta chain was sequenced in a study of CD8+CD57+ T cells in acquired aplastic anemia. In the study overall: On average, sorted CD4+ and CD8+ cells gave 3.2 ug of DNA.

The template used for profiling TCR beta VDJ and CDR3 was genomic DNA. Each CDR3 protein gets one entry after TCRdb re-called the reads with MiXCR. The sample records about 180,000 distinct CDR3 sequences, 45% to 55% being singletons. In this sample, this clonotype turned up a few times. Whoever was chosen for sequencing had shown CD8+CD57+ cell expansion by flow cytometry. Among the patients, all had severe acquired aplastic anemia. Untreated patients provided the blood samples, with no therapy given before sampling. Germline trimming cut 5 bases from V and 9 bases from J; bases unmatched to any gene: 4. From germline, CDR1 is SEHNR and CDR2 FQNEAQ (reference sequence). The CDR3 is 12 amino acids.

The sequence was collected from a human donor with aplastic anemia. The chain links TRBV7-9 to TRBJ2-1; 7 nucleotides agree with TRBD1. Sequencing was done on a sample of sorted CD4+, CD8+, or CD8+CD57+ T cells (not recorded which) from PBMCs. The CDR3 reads CASSLDRTEQFF. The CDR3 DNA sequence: TGTGCCAGCAGCCTGGACAGGACTGAGCAGTTCTTC.